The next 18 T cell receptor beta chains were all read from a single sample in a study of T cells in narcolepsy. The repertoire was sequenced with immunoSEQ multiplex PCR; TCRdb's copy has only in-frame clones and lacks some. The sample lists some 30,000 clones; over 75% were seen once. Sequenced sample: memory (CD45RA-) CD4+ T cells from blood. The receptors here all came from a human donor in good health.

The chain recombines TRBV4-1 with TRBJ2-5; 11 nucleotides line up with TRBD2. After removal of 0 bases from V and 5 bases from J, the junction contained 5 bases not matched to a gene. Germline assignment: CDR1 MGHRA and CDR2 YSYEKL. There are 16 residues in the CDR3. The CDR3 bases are TGCGCCAGCAGCCAAGATAGCGGGGGGGCCCGGGAGACCCAGTACTTC. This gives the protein CASSQDSGGARETQYF.

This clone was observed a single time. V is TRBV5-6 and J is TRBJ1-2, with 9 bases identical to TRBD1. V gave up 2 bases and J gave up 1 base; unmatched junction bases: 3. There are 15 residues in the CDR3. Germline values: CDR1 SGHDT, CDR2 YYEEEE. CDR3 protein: CASSFPGQGNYGYTF. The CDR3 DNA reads TGTGCCAGCAGCTTTCCGGGACAGGGTAACTATGGCTACACCTTC.

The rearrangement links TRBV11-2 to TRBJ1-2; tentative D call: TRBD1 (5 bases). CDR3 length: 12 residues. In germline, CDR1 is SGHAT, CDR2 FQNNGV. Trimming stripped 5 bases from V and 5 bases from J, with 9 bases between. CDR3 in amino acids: CASSQQAYGYTF. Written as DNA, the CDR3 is TGTGCCAGCAGCCAACAGGCTTATGGCTACACCTTC.

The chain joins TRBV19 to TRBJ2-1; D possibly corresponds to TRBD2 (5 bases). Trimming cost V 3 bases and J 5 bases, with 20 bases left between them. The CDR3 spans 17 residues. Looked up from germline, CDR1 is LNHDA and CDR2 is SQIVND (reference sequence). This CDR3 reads CASSIRVGSAANNEQFF. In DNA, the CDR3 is TGTGCCAGTAGTATTAGGGTTGGTTCAGCGGCAAACAATGAGCAGTTCTTC.

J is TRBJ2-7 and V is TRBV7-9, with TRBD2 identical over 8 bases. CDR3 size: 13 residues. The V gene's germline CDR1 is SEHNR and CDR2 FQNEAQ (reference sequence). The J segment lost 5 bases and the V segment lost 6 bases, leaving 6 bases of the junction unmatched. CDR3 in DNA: TGTGCCAGCAGGCCAGCGGGAGTGGACGAGCAGTACTTC. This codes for CASRPAGVDEQYF. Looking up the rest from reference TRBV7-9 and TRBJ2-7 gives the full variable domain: DTGVSQNPRHKITKRGQNVTFRCDPISEHNRLYWYRQTLGQGPEFLTYFQNEAQLEKSRLLSDRFSAERPKGSFSTLEIQRTEQGDSAMYLCASRPAGVDEQYFGPGTRLTVT.

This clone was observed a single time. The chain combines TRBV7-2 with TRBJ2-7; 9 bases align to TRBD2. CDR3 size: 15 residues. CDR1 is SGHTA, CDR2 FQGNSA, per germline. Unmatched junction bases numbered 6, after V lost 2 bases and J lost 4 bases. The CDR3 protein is CASSLFAGGTYEQYF. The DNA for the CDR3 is TGTGCCAGCAGCTTATTTGCGGGAGGGACGTACGAGCAGTACTTC. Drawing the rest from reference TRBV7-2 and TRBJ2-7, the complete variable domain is GAGVSQSPSNKVTEKGKDVELRCDPISGHTALYWYRQSLGQGLEFLIYFQGNSAPDKSGLPSDRFSAERTGGSVSTLTIQRTQQEDSAVYLCASSLFAGGTYEQYFGPGTRLTVT.

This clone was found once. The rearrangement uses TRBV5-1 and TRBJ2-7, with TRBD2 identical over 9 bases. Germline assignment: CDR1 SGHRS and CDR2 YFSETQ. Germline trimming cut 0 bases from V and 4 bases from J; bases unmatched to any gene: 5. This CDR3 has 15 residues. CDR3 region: CASSLASSGMYEQYF. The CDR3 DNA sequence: TGCGCCAGCAGCTTGGCGTCTAGCGGGATGTACGAGCAGTACTTC.

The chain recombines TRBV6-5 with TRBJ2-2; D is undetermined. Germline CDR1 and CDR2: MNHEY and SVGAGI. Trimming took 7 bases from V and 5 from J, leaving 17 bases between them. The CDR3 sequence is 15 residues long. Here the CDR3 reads CASIPSHSRTGELFF. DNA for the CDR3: TGTGCCAGCATCCCCTCACACTCCCGGACCGGGGAGCTGTTTTTT.

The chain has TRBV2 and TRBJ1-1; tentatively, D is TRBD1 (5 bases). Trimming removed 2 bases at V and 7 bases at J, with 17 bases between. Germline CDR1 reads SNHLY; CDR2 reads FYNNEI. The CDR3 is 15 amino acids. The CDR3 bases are TGTGCCAGCAGTGAACGGAGGGGTGATAAGGATGAAGCTTTCTTT. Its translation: CASSERRGDKDEAFF.

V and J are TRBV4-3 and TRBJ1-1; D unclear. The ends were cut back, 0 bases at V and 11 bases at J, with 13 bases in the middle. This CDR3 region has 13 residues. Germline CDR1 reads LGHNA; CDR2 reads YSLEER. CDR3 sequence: CASSQDKETRAFF. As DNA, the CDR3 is TGCGCCAGCAGCCAAGACAAGGAGACTCGGGCTTTCTTT.

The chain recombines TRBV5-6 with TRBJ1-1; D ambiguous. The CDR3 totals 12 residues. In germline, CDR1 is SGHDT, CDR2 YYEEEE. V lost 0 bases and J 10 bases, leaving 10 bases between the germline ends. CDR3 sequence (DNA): TGTGCCAGCAGCTTGGATCGGGGTCTAGCTTTCTTT. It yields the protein CASSLDRGLAFF.

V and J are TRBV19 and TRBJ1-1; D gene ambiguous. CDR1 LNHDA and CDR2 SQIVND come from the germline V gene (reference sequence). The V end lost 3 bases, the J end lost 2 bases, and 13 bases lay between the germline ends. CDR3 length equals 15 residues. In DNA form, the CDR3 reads TGTGCCAGTAGTATTATAGGGAGGTTAAACACTGAAGCTTTCTTT. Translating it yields CASSIIGRLNTEAFF. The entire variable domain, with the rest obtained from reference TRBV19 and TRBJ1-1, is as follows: DGGITQSPKYLFRKEGQNVTLSCEQNLNHDAMYWYRQDPGQGLRLIYYSQIVNDFQKGDIAEGYSVSREKKESFPLTVTSAQKNPTAFYLCASSIIGRLNTEAFFGQGTRLTVV.

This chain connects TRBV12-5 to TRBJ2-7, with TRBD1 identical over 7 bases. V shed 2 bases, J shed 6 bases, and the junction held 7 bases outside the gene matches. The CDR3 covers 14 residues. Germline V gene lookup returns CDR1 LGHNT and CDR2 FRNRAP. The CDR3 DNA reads TGTGCTAGTGGTTTGTCCAACAGGGGACGCGAGCAGTACTTC. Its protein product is CASGLSNRGREQYF.

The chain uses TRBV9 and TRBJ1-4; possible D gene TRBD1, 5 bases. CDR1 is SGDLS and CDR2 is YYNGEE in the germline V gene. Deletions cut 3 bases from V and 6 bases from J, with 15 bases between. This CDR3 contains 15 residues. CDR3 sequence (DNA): TGTGCCAGCAGCGAACGGACGGGGACGGATGAAAAACTGTTTTTT. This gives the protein CASSERTGTDEKLFF. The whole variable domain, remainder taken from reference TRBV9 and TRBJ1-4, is DSGVTQTPKHLITATGQRVTLRCSPRSGDLSVYWYQQSLDQGLQFLIQYYNGEERAKGNILERFSAQQFPDLHSELNLSSLELGDSALYFCASSERTGTDEKLFFGSGTQLSVL.

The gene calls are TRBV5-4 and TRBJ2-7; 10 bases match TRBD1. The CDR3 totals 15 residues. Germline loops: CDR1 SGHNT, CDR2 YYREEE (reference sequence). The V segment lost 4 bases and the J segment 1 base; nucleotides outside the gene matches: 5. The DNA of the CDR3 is TGTGCCAGCAGCCCCCGGGACAGGGGTTCCTACGAGCAGTACTTC. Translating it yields CASSPRDRGSYEQYF.

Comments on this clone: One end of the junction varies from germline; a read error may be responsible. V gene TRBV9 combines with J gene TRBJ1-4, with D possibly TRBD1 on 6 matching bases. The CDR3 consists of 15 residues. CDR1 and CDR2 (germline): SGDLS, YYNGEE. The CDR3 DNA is TGTGCCAGCAGCGTTTTGGAGGGGGGACCGGGGATCCTGACCTTT. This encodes CASSVLEGGPGILTF.

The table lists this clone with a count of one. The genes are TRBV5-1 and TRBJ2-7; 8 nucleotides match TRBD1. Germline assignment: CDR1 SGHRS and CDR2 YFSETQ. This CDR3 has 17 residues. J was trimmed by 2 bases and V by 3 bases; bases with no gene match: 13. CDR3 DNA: TGCGCCAGCAGCTACATTAGACAGGGGTCTTTTCCCTACGAGCAGTACTTC. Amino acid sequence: CASSYIRQGSFPYEQYF. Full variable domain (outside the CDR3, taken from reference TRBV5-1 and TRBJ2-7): KAGVTQTPRYLIKTRGQQVTLSCSPISGHRSVSWYQQTPGQGLQFLFEYFSETQRNKGNFPGRFSGRQFSNSRSEMNVSTLELGDSALYLCASSYIRQGSFPYEQYFGPGTRLTVT.

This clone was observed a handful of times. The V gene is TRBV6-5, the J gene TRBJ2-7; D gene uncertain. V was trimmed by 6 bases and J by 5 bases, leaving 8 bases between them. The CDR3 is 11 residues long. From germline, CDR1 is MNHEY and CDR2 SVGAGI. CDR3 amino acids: CASSRSNEQYF. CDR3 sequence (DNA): TGTGCCAGCAGCAGGTCCAACGAGCAGTACTTC.